This TCR beta chain was retrieved from a study of CD8 T cells in ankylosing spondylitis. Findings of the study overall: Disease-linked clones proved CD8+ and comparatively uncommon in peripheral blood. Earlier authors reported some of these motif variants in reactive arthritis synovial fluid and blood. A motif in TCR beta, a set of eight highly homologous variants, appeared characteristic of ankylosing spondylitis blood.

MiXCR, applied by TCRdb to the 5' RACE reads, yields one record per CDR3 protein. The sample lists around 330,000 distinct CDR3 sequences, around a tenth occurring once. Trimming left V 5 bases short and J 6 bases short, with 5 bases between. CDR1 GTSNPN and CDR2 SVGIG come from the germline V gene (reference sequence). The CDR3 is made up of 11 amino acids. As concerns this clonotype: Its cognate antigen is unknown.

The chain carries TRBV30 and TRBJ2-6; D is unclear. The TCR was taken from a female donor with ankylosing spondylitis or in good health (not recorded which). The sample comprised blood, either unsorted or a sorted T cell fraction (not recorded which). CDR3 region: CAWGKANVLTF. CDR3 in DNA: TGTGCCTGGGGGAAGGCCAACGTCCTGACTTTC.